The 10 T cell receptor beta chains listed next were all sequenced from one sample in a study of T cells in Graves' hyperthyroidism and ophthalmopathy. Amplified TCR beta CDR3 regions derived from RNA transcripts. An initial round of RT-PCR targeting the TCR CDR3 relied on the HTBI primer set. TCRdb reprocessed the multiplex PCR reads via MiXCR and lists one record per CDR3 protein. The table has about 350,000 distinct CDR3 sequences, approximately 15% seen once. Sequencing was done on a sample of blood. The receptors derive from a woman aged 25 to 39 with Graves' hyperthyroidism.

This clonotype was detected a few times. This rearrangement joins TRBV5-4 to TRBJ2-4, with 10 bases lining up with TRBD1. The V and J ends lost 3 bases and 11 bases, in that order; junction bases with no gene match: 5. The germline CDR1 and CDR2 sequences are SGHNT and YYREEE (reference sequence). The CDR3 sequence is 13 residues long. The CDR3 reads CASSSAGTGVQYF. In DNA form, the CDR3 reads TGTGCCAGCAGCTCAGCCGGGACAGGGGTTCAGTACTTC. The complete variable domain, with remaining parts taken from reference TRBV5-4 and TRBJ2-4, reads ETGVTQSPTHLIKTRGQQVTLRCSSQSGHNTVSWYQQALGQGPQFIFQYYREEENGRGNFPPRFSGLQFPNYSSELNVNALELDDSALYLCASSSAGTGVQYFGAGTRLSVL.

A few counts support this clonotype. This chain links TRBV29-1 with TRBJ2-5, with 8 bases matching TRBD1. This CDR3 has 16 residues. J gave up 5 bases and V 2 bases, and 13 bases lay outside the gene matches. The germline V gene has CDR1 SQVTM and CDR2 ANQGSEA. The CDR3 loop reads CSVERDRGKRHETQYF. The CDR3 region has the DNA TGCAGCGTTGAACGAGACAGGGGTAAAAGGCACGAGACCCAGTACTTC.

This chain joins TRBV12-3 or TRBV12-4 and TRBJ2-1, with 9 bases fitting TRBD1. This CDR3 spans 16 amino acids. V gave up 5 bases and J gave up 6 bases; unmatched junction bases: 11. The CDR3 bases are TGTGCCAGCAGTCCGTCCCGGGACAGGGACCCCAATGAGCAGTTCTTC. This encodes CASSPSRDRDPNEQFF.

The sample holds many counts of this clonotype. The chain combines TRBV28 with TRBJ1-5; 7 bases are a match to TRBD1. Germline CDR1 reads MDHEN; CDR2 reads SYDVKM. This CDR3 region has 13 residues. The V and J ends lost 6 bases and 2 bases, in that order; junction bases with no gene match: 1. CDR3 residues: CASRTGGNQPQHF. The DNA of the CDR3 is TGTGCCAGCAGAACAGGGGGCAATCAGCCCCAGCATTTT.

This clonotype was counted many times. The chain has TRBV6-1 and TRBJ2-1; either TRBD1 or TRBD2 may fit D (5 bases each). CDR3 length: 15 amino acids. V shed 5 bases and J shed 4 bases, with 15 bases lying between them. The germline V gene encodes CDR1 MNHNS and CDR2 SASEGT. CDR3 bases: TGTGCCAGCAGTCTTCCGGGACCCTTATACAATGAGCAGTTCTTC. Amino acid sequence: CASSLPGPLYNEQFF.

The CDR3 DNA sequence: TGTGCCACCAGTGATTTGCCCAATTACAATGAGCAGTTCTTC. Its protein product is CATSDLPNYNEQFF. The chain has TRBV24-1 and TRBJ2-1; unclear D gene. The V end lost 0 bases, the J end lost 4 bases, and 6 bases lay between the germline ends. This CDR3 has 14 residues. Germline-derived CDR1 and CDR2 are KGHDR and SFDVKD.

The genes are TRBV19 and TRBJ2-5; possibly TRBD2 for D (5 bases). V lost 3 bases to trimming and J lost 3 bases, with 5 bases between them. Germline V gives CDR1 LNHDA, CDR2 SQIVND (reference sequence). The CDR3 is 12 residues long. CDR3 in DNA: TGTGCCAGTAGTATGAGGGAAGAGACCCAGTACTTC. This codes for CASSMREETQYF.

A few counts support this clonotype. The chain recombines TRBV12-3 or TRBV12-4 with TRBJ1-2; D gene uncertain. This CDR3 region has 12 residues. Trimming shortened V by 3 bases and J by 8 bases, and 10 bases separated the two germline ends. The CDR3 region has the DNA TGTGCCAGCAGTTTTTCTCGCGCGGGCTACACCTTC. Amino acid sequence: CASSFSRAGYTF.

This clonotype was observed many times. V is TRBV5-1 and J is TRBJ2-1; no clear D gene. The CDR3 length is 14 residues. CDR1 and CDR2 (germline): SGHRS, YFSETQ. Trimming took off 4 bases at V and 4 bases at J, with 12 bases between the two ends. The DNA for the CDR3 is TGCGCCAGCAGCCGAGACTCTACGTACAATGAGCAGTTCTTC. As protein: CASSRDSTYNEQFF. The whole variable domain, filled in from reference TRBV5-1 and TRBJ2-1, reads KAGVTQTPRYLIKTRGQQVTLSCSPISGHRSVSWYQQTPGQGLQFLFEYFSETQRNKGNFPGRFSGRQFSNSRSEMNVSTLELGDSALYLCASSRDSTYNEQFFGPGTRLTVL.

This chain connects TRBV18 to TRBJ2-3; 9 bases align to TRBD1. The V gene's germline CDR1 is KGHSH and CDR2 LQKENI. CDR3 length equals 15 residues. Losses at the gene ends were 6 bases for V and 2 bases for J; bases not matched to a gene: 6. The CDR3 sequence: CASSPGTGLTDTQYF. For the CDR3, the DNA is TGTGCCAGCTCCCCCGGGACAGGGCTCACAGATACGCAGTATTTT.